This T cell receptor beta chain was identified during a study of beta chain features in type 1 diabetes. General study findings and limits: In comparison with healthy donors, patients had naive, central memory and Treg TCRB repertoires that appeared more similar. Type 1 diabetes patients had fewer VDJ junction insertions and more deletions. For Type 1 diabetes patients, all four CD4+ subsets carried TCRB CDR3s that were moderately but significantly shorter.

Central memory, naive, regulatory and stem cell-like memory CD4+ cells were sorted by CD45RO/CCR7/CD25/CD127/CD95/CD27. This clone has just one count. Its antigen is unknown. The sequenced template was cDNA made from the entire isolated RNA. Repertoires were generated with immunoSEQ multiplex PCR, while TCRdb's copy carries only in-frame clones and drops some. The data hold about 130,000 clones, with approximately 9% observed a single time. The CDR3 has 12 residues. Trimming removed 6 bases at V and 7 bases at J, with 12 bases between. Germline loops: CDR1 PRHDT, CDR2 FYEKMQ (reference sequence). The sequenced sample consisted of central memory CD4+ T cells from blood. The clonotype originates from a man between 25 and 39 years old with type 1 diabetes. The V gene is TRBV13, the J gene TRBJ1-2; TRBD1 might be the D (6 bases). The CDR3 protein is CASRPQGGGYTF. The DNA of the CDR3 is TGTGCCAGCAGGCCACAGGGCGGTGGCTACACCTTC.